These 13 T cell receptor beta chains were sequenced from one sample in a study of cytomegalovirus exposure and HLA in healthy donors. Vbeta (60) and Jbeta (13) primers were used in the PCR. This table comes from immunoSEQ multiplex PCR, and its TCRdb copy is limited to in-frame clones, with some not included. The sample carries 70,000 to 90,000 clones, more than 55% recorded once. The sequencing input was PBMCs. The receptors shown here come from a man aged 55 to 69 in good health and CMV-seropositive.

The chain combines TRBV9 with TRBJ2-7, with D tentatively TRBD2 (7 bases). The CDR3 spans 14 residues. Trimming shortened V by 2 bases and J by 2 bases, and 11 bases separated the two germline ends. Germline V gives CDR1 SGDLS, CDR2 YYNGEE. This CDR3 is CASSVLGGPYEQYF. In DNA, the CDR3 is TGTGCCAGCAGCGTCCTCGGGGGGCCCTACGAGCAGTACTTC.

This clone was recorded once. The gene calls are TRBV19 and TRBJ1-5, with D maybe TRBD1 (5 bases). The CDR3 spans 16 residues. Germline lookup yields CDR1 LNHDA and CDR2 SQIVND (reference sequence). Trimming stripped 8 bases from V and 3 bases from J, with 20 bases between. This CDR3 reads CASSRFGQGDNQPQHF. In DNA form, the CDR3 reads TGTGCCAGTTCGAGGTTTGGGCAGGGCGACAATCAGCCCCAGCATTTT.

The chain combines TRBV4-1 with TRBJ1-1; 7 nucleotides align to TRBD1. The trim removed 2 bases at V and 0 bases at J, leaving 3 bases unmatched. The CDR3 length is 15 residues. Germline CDR1 MGHRA, CDR2 YSYEKL. Here the CDR3 DNA reads TGCGCCAGCAGCCAACTACAGGGGTTGAACACTGAAGCTTTCTTT. It is translated as CASSQLQGLNTEAFF.

The chain is built from TRBV2 and TRBJ1-1; 9 bases agree with TRBD1. This CDR3 is 15 amino acids long. With V trimmed by 6 bases and J by 4 bases, 9 bases remained unmatched. Germline V gene data show CDR1 as SNHLY and CDR2 as FYNNEI. As DNA, the CDR3 is TGTGCCAGCAGGCGCCAAACAGGGGGCGGCACTGAAGCTTTCTTT. This gives the protein CASRRQTGGGTEAFF.

This sequence joins TRBV15 and TRBJ2-7; D remains ambiguous. Trimming took off 0 bases at V and 7 bases at J, with 7 bases between the two ends. The CDR3 extends over 12 amino acids. CDR1 and CDR2 from the germline V gene are LNHNV and YYDKDF (reference sequence). The CDR3 DNA is TGTGCCACCAGCAGAGACGGTGAGGAGCAGTACTTC. This encodes CATSRDGEEQYF.

This clone was counted between two and nine times. This sequence joins TRBV7-9 and TRBJ1-4; no definite D call. Germline V gives CDR1 SEHNR, CDR2 FQNEAQ (reference sequence). CDR3 length: 13 residues. V was cut by 1 base and J by 7 bases, with 7 bases left in between. Here the CDR3 DNA reads TGTGCCAGCAGCTTAGGCGATCGTGAAAAACTGTTTTTT. It yields the protein CASSLGDREKLFF.

This clone appeared once. V and J are TRBV15 and TRBJ2-3, with D perhaps matching TRBD2 (5 bases). The CDR3 covers 19 residues. Germline V gene lookup returns CDR1 LNHNV and CDR2 YYDKDF (reference sequence). V dropped 0 bases and J dropped 0 bases, with 19 bases sitting between them. CDR3 sequence reads: CATSRDTSGIITSTDTQYF. The CDR3 coding sequence is TGTGCCACCAGCAGAGATACGTCCGGGATTATAACCAGCACAGATACGCAGTATTTT.

V gene TRBV6-6 combines with J gene TRBJ2-7; 11 bases line up with TRBD1. From germline, CDR1 is MNHNY and CDR2 SVGAGI (reference sequence). The CDR3 consists of 14 residues. V was clipped by 7 bases and J by 5 bases; unmatched bases: 7. CDR3 nucleotide sequence: TGTGCCAGCACCTATCGGGACAGGGGGAACGAGCAGTACTTC. It codes for CASTYRDRGNEQYF.

This clone was detected a few times. The rearrangement links TRBV27 to TRBJ2-3; TRBD2 aligns across 8 bases. In germline, CDR1 is MNHEY, CDR2 SMNVEV (reference sequence). V trimming: 3 bases; J trimming: 3 bases; junction bases outside the gene matches: 2. This CDR3 contains 14 residues. CDR3 DNA sequence: TGTGCCAGCAGTTTCGGGGGGGTTACAGATACGCAGTATTTT. Protein sequence: CASSFGGVTDTQYF.

This chain connects TRBV4-1 to TRBJ1-1, with D possibly being TRBD1 (5 bases). The CDR3 totals 15 residues. Between the trimmed V and J ends, which lost 2 bases and 4 bases, there was a span of 14 bases. The V gene's germline CDR1 is MGHRA and CDR2 YSYEKL. Written as DNA, the CDR3 is TGCGCCAGCAGCCAAAGCGGGGGGATGAGCACTGAAGCTTTCTTT. This codes for CASSQSGGMSTEAFF.

The V gene is TRBV6-6, the J gene TRBJ1-1; tentatively, D is TRBD1 (5 bases). Trimming removed 4 bases at V and 4 bases at J, with 13 bases between. The CDR3 is 14 amino acids. Germline loops: CDR1 MNHNY, CDR2 SVGAGI (reference sequence). CDR3 DNA sequence: TGTGCCAGCAGTTGGGCGGGACGTGGCACTGAAGCTTTCTTT. Translating it yields CASSWAGRGTEAFF.

V usage is TRBV6-4 and J usage is TRBJ2-2; D is undetermined. From germline, CDR1 is MRHNA and CDR2 SNTAGT. V was pared by 3 bases and J by 2 bases, with 7 bases between. The CDR3 is 14 residues long. The CDR3 DNA is TGTGCCAGCAGTGAGGGCCTAAACACCGGGGAGCTGTTTTTT. Amino acids: CASSEGLNTGELFF.

The rearrangement joins TRBV19 to TRBJ2-7; 10 nucleotides agree with TRBD2. V lost 3 bases to trimming and J lost 4 bases; unmatched junction nucleotides: 6. The length of the CDR3 is 15 residues. Germline-derived CDR1 and CDR2 are LNHDA and SQIVND (reference sequence). The CDR3 sequence: CASSIASGSKYEQYF. CDR3 bases: TGTGCCAGTAGTATCGCTAGCGGGAGTAAGTACGAGCAGTACTTC.